The entry that follows covers one T cell receptor beta chain sequence. Its antigen is currently unknown. The sample originates from a study of cytomegalovirus exposure and HLA in healthy donors. Findings and caveats of the study: Trimming of TCR beta V- and J-genes showed a link, identified in a later analysis, to a missense DCLRE1C variant.

From germline, CDR1 is PRHDT and CDR2 FYEKMQ (reference sequence). The CDR3 has 14 amino acids. Trimming shortened V by 5 bases and J by 2 bases, and 12 bases separated the two germline ends. The primer mix had 60 Vbeta and 13 Jbeta primers. Libraries were prepared by immunoSEQ multiplex PCR; TCRdb keeps only in-frame clonotypes and omits some of them. This sample has 150,000 to 200,000 clones, with around 82% found just once. The clonotype comes from a boy aged 5-17 years in good health and CMV-seronegative. The source material was PBMCs. The V call is TRBV13, the J call TRBJ1-2; D gene ambiguous. CDR3 nucleotides: TGTGCCAGCAGCCCTCTTACAGAGAACTATGGCTACACCTTC. Translated, it gives CASSPLTENYGYTF.